This T cell receptor (beta chain) came from a study of blood T cell repertoires in COVID-19. Study-level background: PBMCs, B-cell-depleted T cells, or T cells provided the cDNA or gDNA that made up the material.

Germline CDR1 SGHVS, CDR2 FQNEAQ. The length of the CDR3 is 14 residues. V trimming: 8 bases; J trimming: 1 base; junction bases outside the gene matches: 5. A Seattle source enrolled patients during active infection and followed them longitudinally. Sequenced by immunoSEQ multiplex PCR; TCRdb stores in-frame clones only, minus some. The data hold some 200,000 clones, with about 88% observed a single time. Sample: peripheral blood. J is TRBJ1-5 and V is TRBV7-8; TRBD1 matches 7 bases. The TCR comes from a man aged 50 to 59 with COVID-19, enrolled during active disease. The CDR3 DNA is TGTGCCAGCCGCGCGACAGGGAGCAATCAGCCCCAGCATTTT. It codes for CASRATGSNQPQHF.